This passage covers 28 T cell receptor beta chains from one sample sequenced in a study of cytomegalovirus exposure and HLA in healthy donors. PCR employed 60 Vbeta and 13 Jbeta primers. Using immunoSEQ multiplex PCR, the repertoire was profiled, and TCRdb retains in-frame clones only, with some absent. This sample contains 150,000 or so clones. The material sequenced was PBMCs. Receptors originate from a woman aged 60-70 years in good health and CMV-seronegative.

The chain carries TRBV5-6 and TRBJ2-2; weak D call: TRBD1 (6 bases). V was clipped by 6 bases and J by 1 base, with 13 bases between them. This CDR3 is built from 15 residues. CDR1 and CDR2 (germline): SGHDT, YYEEEE. CDR3 bases: TGTGCCAGCAACCTCAGGGGAAGGAACACCGGGGAGCTGTTTTTT. Translating it yields CASNLRGRNTGELFF. The full variable domain, in which reference TRBV5-6 and TRBJ2-2 provide the parts outside the CDR3, is DAGVTQSPTHLIKTRGQQVTLRCSPKSGHDTVSWYQQALGQGPQFIFQYYEEEERQRGNFPDRFSGHQFPNYSSELNVNALLLGDSALYLCASNLRGRNTGELFFGEGSRLTVL.

The rearrangement links TRBV15 to TRBJ1-1; the D gene is possibly TRBD1 (5 bases). V was shortened by 0 bases and J by 8 bases, with 19 bases between the two germline ends. CDR3 size: 16 residues. Germline V CDR1 and CDR2: LNHNV, YYDKDF (reference sequence). The CDR3 region has the DNA TGTGCCACCAGCAGAGATCTTGGGGCCGTGCCAAGGGAAGCTTTCTTT. Translated, it gives CATSRDLGAVPREAFF.

The chain links TRBV5-8 to TRBJ1-1; D unresolved. This CDR3 contains 16 residues. Germline loops: CDR1 SGHTS, CDR2 YDEGEE. The V end lost 4 bases, the J end lost 5 bases, and 21 bases lay between the germline ends. The CDR3, as DNA: TGTGCCAGCAGCCCGGAGGCAGGCTATAAGGAAACTGAAGCTTTCTTT. Protein product: CASSPEAGYKETEAFF.

Of note for this clone: The junction differs from germline at one of its ends, possibly a read error. This chain joins TRBV6-1 and TRBJ1-1, with TRBD1 matching 9 bases. The CDR3 has 14 residues. CDR1 MNHNS and CDR2 SASEGT come from the germline V gene. This CDR3 reads CANSLDRGNTEAFF. The CDR3 bases are TGTGCCAACAGTTTGGACAGGGGAAACACTGAAGCTTTCTTT.

V is TRBV6-5 and J is TRBJ2-1, with D perhaps matching TRBD1 (7 bases). This CDR3 contains 14 residues. Trimming took 10 bases from V and 6 from J, leaving 19 bases between them. CDR1 MNHEY and CDR2 SVGAGI come from the germline V gene. CDR3: CATRGAGGGNEQFF. The CDR3 DNA reads TGTGCCACCAGGGGGGCAGGGGGTGGCAATGAGCAGTTCTTC.

The J gene is TRBJ1-4, the V gene TRBV5-4, with 8 bases identical to TRBD1. Unmatched junction bases numbered 3, after V lost 3 bases and J lost 5 bases. Germline CDR1 SGHNT, CDR2 YYREEE (reference sequence). The CDR3 loop spans 14 amino acids. CDR3 coding DNA: TGTGCCAGCAGCTCGAGGACAGGGAATGAAAAACTGTTTTTT. Its translation is CASSSRTGNEKLFF. The complete variable domain, with remaining parts taken from reference TRBV5-4 and TRBJ1-4, reads ETGVTQSPTHLIKTRGQQVTLRCSSQSGHNTVSWYQQALGQGPQFIFQYYREEENGRGNFPPRFSGLQFPNYSSELNVNALELDDSALYLCASSSRTGNEKLFFGSGTQLSVL.

The chain joins TRBV6-5 to TRBJ1-2; no definite D call. Germline values: CDR1 MNHEY, CDR2 SVGAGI. The CDR3 covers 14 residues. V lost 7 bases, J lost 2 bases, and 14 bases lay in between. CDR3 coding DNA: TGTGCCAGCACCCCCCTACGAGGGAACTATGGCTACACCTTC. This translates into CASTPLRGNYGYTF.

The rearrangement links TRBV21-1 to TRBJ1-2. TRBV21-1 is designated a pseudogene. The CDR3 has 12 residues. The CDR3 bases are TGTGCCAGCAGCAATAGGGAGCACGGCTACACCTTC. This gives the protein CASSNREHGYTF.

CDR3 DNA sequence: TGTGCCAGCAGCCCAGGGCTCGGGGGATATACGCAGTATTTT. This translates into CASSPGLGGYTQYF. The V and J genes are TRBV7-8 and TRBJ2-3; possible D gene TRBD2, 6 bases. V dropped 5 bases and J dropped 7 bases, with 16 bases sitting between them. The germline V gene encodes CDR1 SGHVS and CDR2 FQNEAQ. CDR3 length: 14 amino acids.

V is TRBV6-6 and J is TRBJ1-1; 8 nucleotides line up with TRBD1. The CDR3 has 14 amino acids. Germline CDR1 is MNHNY and CDR2 is SVGAGI (reference sequence). Trimming took 2 bases from V and 6 from J; bases not matched to a gene: 5. The DNA of the CDR3 is TGTGCCAGCAGTTACCTCAGGGGGCTTGCTGAAGCTTTCTTT. This encodes CASSYLRGLAEAFF.

This chain connects TRBV10-3 to TRBJ2-3; TRBD2 matches 10 bases. Germline trimming cut 10 bases from V and 4 bases from J; bases unmatched to any gene: 8. Germline-derived CDR1 and CDR2 are ENHRY and SYGVKD. The CDR3 loop spans 14 amino acids. CDR3 nucleotide sequence: TGTGCCACCACCCAGCGGGAGGGAGCAGATACGCAGTATTTT. Its protein is CATTQREGADTQYF.

The rearrangement uses TRBV6-5 and TRBJ1-2, with D uncertain. There are 13 residues in the CDR3. From germline, CDR1 is MNHEY and CDR2 SVGAGI. Between the trimmed V and J ends, which lost 0 bases and 8 bases, there was a span of 10 bases. This CDR3 reads CASSYSTLEGYTF. The CDR3, as DNA: TGTGCCAGCAGTTACTCCACCTTAGAGGGCTACACCTTC.

This CDR3 reads CASSLAGQGEAFF. In DNA, the CDR3 is TGTGCCAGCAGCTTGGCCGGACAGGGCGAAGCTTTCTTT. The V call is TRBV7-2, the J call TRBJ1-1; 8 bases match TRBD1. The CDR3 sequence is 13 residues long. Germline loops: CDR1 SGHTA, CDR2 FQGNSA. The trim removed 3 bases at V and 8 bases at J, leaving 5 bases unmatched.

This chain links TRBV11-2 with TRBJ2-7; D is undetermined. In germline, CDR1 is SGHAT, CDR2 FQNNGV. Trimming cost V 2 bases and J 2 bases, with 7 bases left between them. This CDR3 spans 13 amino acids. CDR3 loop: CASSLNFPYEQYF. CDR3 bases: TGTGCCAGCAGCTTAAACTTCCCCTACGAGCAGTACTTC.

The chain links TRBV25-1 to TRBJ2-3; TRBD1 might be the D (6 bases). Trimming shortened V by 11 bases and J by 5 bases, and 23 bases separated the two germline ends. Germline assignment: CDR1 MGHDK and CDR2 SYGVNS. This CDR3 has 15 residues. The CDR3 coding sequence is TGTGCCCCCAGGTTGCAGGGGTGGAATCGAGATACGCAGTATTTT. As protein: CAPRLQGWNRDTQYF. Combining the CDR3 with reference TRBV25-1 and TRBJ2-3 gives the whole variable domain EADIYQTPRYLVIGTGKKITLECSQTMGHDKMYWYQQDPGMELHLIHYSYGVNSTEKGDLSSESTVSRIRTEHFPLTLESARPSHTSQYLCAPRLQGWNRDTQYFGPGTRLTVL.

The chain links TRBV7-7 to TRBJ2-5, with D maybe TRBD1 (6 bases). The germline V and J ends were trimmed by 4 bases and 7 bases, with 13 bases remaining between them. The CDR3 is 13 residues long. Germline V CDR1 and CDR2: SSHAT, FNYEAQ (reference sequence). The CDR3 coding sequence is TGTGCCAGCAGCTCAACAGGGAAAGGGACCCAGTACTTC. Translating gives CASSSTGKGTQYF.

V usage is TRBV30 and J usage is TRBJ2-1; the match to TRBD2 covers 8 bases. V dropped 0 bases and J dropped 12; count of bases not matched to a gene: 16. CDR3 length equals 16 residues. The germline CDR1 and CDR2 sequences are GTSNPN and SVGIG (reference sequence). The CDR3 bases are TGTGCCTGGAGTGTAATCCCCCGGGCCGGGAGGGCGTCGCAGTTCTTC. Its translation: CAWSVIPRAGRASQFF.

This sequence joins TRBV18 and TRBJ1-1; no clear D. The CDR3 length is 11 residues. Looked up from germline, CDR1 is KGHSH and CDR2 is LQKENI. The V and J ends lost 3 bases and 4 bases respectively, with 3 bases between them. The CDR3 DNA is TGTGCCAGCTCACCCCTCACTGAAGCTTTCTTT. Translated, it gives CASSPLTEAFF. Looking up the rest from reference TRBV18 and TRBJ1-1 gives the full variable domain: NAGVMQNPRHLVRRRGQEARLRCSPMKGHSHVYWYRQLPEEGLKFMVYLQKENIIDESGMPKERFSAEFPKEGPSILRIQQVVRGDSAAYFCASSPLTEAFFGQGTRLTVV.

The chain has TRBV12-2 and TRBJ1-2; TRBD1 is the table's D call, not checked against the DNA. TRBV12-2 is shown as a pseudogene. This CDR3 contains 15 residues. For the CDR3, the DNA is TGTGCAAGTCGCTTAGTGGACCGGGACAGCTATGGCTACACCTTC. As protein: CASRLVDRDSYGYTF.

The chain couples TRBV2 to TRBJ1-2; the match to TRBD1 covers 8 bases. The ends lost 2 bases at V and 8 bases at J; junction bases unmatched: 13. The CDR3 sequence is 16 residues long. Germline CDR1 reads SNHLY; CDR2 reads FYNNEI. Here the CDR3 DNA reads TGTGCCAGCAGTGAAATGAGGACAGGGCTTTACTTGGGCTACACCTTC. Its protein is CASSEMRTGLYLGYTF.

J is TRBJ2-1 and V is TRBV14; D gene unclear. Looked up from germline, CDR1 is SGHDN and CDR2 is FVKESK. The CDR3 covers 13 residues. The V end lost 0 bases, the J end lost 9 bases, and 9 bases lay between the germline ends. Here the CDR3 reads CASSQDFGSEQFF. CDR3 nucleotides: TGTGCCAGCAGCCAAGATTTCGGTAGTGAGCAGTTCTTC.

The chain is built from TRBV5-5 and TRBJ2-7; D may be TRBD1 (6 bases). This CDR3 is built from 16 residues. V was trimmed by 3 bases and J by 4 bases, leaving 20 bases between them. Germline CDR1 SGHKS, CDR2 YYEKEE (reference sequence). The CDR3 DNA follows: TGTGCCAGCAGCTCTGCCAGGGGTCTGGTGGGGTACGAGCAGTACTTC. Protein product: CASSSARGLVGYEQYF. Full variable domain (rest looked up from reference TRBV5-5 and TRBJ2-7): DAGVTQSPTHLIKTRGQQVTLRCSPISGHKSVSWYQQVLGQGPQFIFQYYEKEERGRGNFPDRFSARQFPNYSSELNVNALLLGDSALYLCASSSARGLVGYEQYFGPGTRLTVT.

The V gene is TRBV29-1, the J gene TRBJ1-2; 8 bases fit TRBD1. Unmatched junction bases numbered 1, after V lost 5 bases and J lost 2 bases. Germline V gives CDR1 SQVTM, CDR2 ANQGSEA. The CDR3 has 12 amino acids. The CDR3 nucleotides read TGCAGCGTTCACAGGGGGAACTATGGCTACACCTTC. This codes for CSVHRGNYGYTF.

This sequence joins TRBV5-1 and TRBJ1-2; TRBD1 aligns across 10 bases. Per the germline V gene, CDR1 is SGHRS and CDR2 is YFSETQ. The CDR3 has 14 amino acids. J lost 3 bases, V lost 5 bases, and 4 bases had no gene match. CDR3 sequence reads: CASRAGTGDYGYTF. The CDR3 bases are TGCGCCAGCAGGGCCGGGACAGGGGACTATGGCTACACCTTC.

The rearrangement links TRBV27 to TRBJ1-2; 9 positions agree with TRBD1. Germline CDR1 is MNHEY and CDR2 is SMNVEV (reference sequence). The CDR3 runs to 17 residues. Germline trimming cut 5 bases from V and 4 bases from J; bases unmatched to any gene: 14. In DNA form, the CDR3 reads TGTGCCAGCAGTCTCAAGCCGACAGGGGGTTCATTCTATGGCTACACCTTC. Translating it yields CASSLKPTGGSFYGYTF.

The chain joins TRBV7-9 to TRBJ1-1, with D unclear. Trimming stripped 3 bases from V and 0 bases from J, with 5 bases between. The length of the CDR3 is 13 residues. Germline-derived CDR1 and CDR2 are SEHNR and FQNEAQ (reference sequence). The chain's CDR3 is CASSFQVNTEAFF. The CDR3 region has the DNA TGTGCCAGCAGCTTCCAGGTGAACACTGAAGCTTTCTTT.

The chain is built from TRBV7-9 and TRBJ2-1; 7 positions agree with TRBD2. V was pared by 1 base and J by 6 bases, with 6 bases of the junction left unmatched. In germline, CDR1 is SEHNR, CDR2 FQNEAQ (reference sequence). The CDR3 loop spans 15 amino acids. Here the CDR3 DNA reads TGTGCCAGCAGCTTAGATCGGGCGGGAGTCAATGAGCAGTTCTTC. Protein product: CASSLDRAGVNEQFF.

The gene calls are TRBV15 and TRBJ1-3, with D possibly being TRBD1 (5 bases). CDR1 LNHNV and CDR2 YYDKDF come from the germline V gene (reference sequence). V was trimmed by 1 base and J by 3 bases, leaving 7 bases between them. This CDR3 comprises 14 residues. This CDR3 is CATSRVGGGNTIYF. Here the CDR3 DNA reads TGTGCCACCAGCAGAGTGGGGGGTGGAAACACCATATATTTT.